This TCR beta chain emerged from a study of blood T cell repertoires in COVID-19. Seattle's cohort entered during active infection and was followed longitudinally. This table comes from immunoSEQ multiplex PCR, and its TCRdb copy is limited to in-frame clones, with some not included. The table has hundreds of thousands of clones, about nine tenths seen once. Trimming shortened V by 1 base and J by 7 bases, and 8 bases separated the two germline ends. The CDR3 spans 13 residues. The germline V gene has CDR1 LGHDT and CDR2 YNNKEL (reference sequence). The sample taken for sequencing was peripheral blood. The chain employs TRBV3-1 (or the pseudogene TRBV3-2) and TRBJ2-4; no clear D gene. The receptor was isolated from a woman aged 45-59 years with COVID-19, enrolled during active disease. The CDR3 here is CASSQGLQNIQYF. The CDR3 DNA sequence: TGTGCCAGCAGCCAAGGACTGCAGAACATTCAGTACTTC.